The text below deals with one T cell receptor (beta chain). The sample belongs to a study of sequential checkpoint blockade in melanoma. Libraries were prepared by immunoSEQ multiplex PCR; TCRdb keeps only in-frame clonotypes and omits some of them. The sample includes fewer than 20,000 clones, approximately 58% of them seen just once. The CDR3 is 16 residues long. The junction had 3 bases not matched to a gene; V was cut back by 3 bases and J by 1 base. The V gene's germline CDR1 is MGHRA and CDR2 YSYEKL. Treatment of the sample: randomized to nivolumab then ipilimumab (arm A) or the reverse (arm B).

The material sequenced was CD8+ T cells sorted from blood (inferred from file names), taken from a patient given nivolumab and ipilimumab in sequence. The V gene is TRBV4-1, the J gene TRBJ2-7; TRBD2 matches 13 bases. The receptor comes from a human donor with melanoma. CDR3 DNA: TGCGCCAGCAGCCAGGGGACTAGCGGGGCTTCCTACGAGCAGTACTTC. Amino acids: CASSQGTSGASYEQYF.